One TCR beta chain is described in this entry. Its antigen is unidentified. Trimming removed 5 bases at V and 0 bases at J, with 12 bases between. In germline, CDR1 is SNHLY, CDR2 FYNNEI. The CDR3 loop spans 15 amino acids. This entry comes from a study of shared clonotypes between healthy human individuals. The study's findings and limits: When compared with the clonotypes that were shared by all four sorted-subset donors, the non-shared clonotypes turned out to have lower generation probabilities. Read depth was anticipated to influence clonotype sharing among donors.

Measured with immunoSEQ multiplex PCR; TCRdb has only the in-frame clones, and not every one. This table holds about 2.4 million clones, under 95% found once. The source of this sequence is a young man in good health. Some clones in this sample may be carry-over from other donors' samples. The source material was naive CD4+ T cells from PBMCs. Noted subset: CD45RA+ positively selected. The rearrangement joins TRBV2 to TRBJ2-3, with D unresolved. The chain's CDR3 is CASSPNSYSTDTQYF. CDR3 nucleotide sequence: TGTGCCAGCAGTCCTAACAGTTATAGCACAGATACGCAGTATTTT.